The present T cell receptor (beta chain) was sequenced within a study of neurological immune-mediated disorders. General study points: The study phylogenetically grouped the repertoires of 18 of 34 multiple sclerosis patients into one related-CDR3 cluster, a possible signature. Expansion of TCR clones was greatest in HTLV-1-associated myelopathy and smallest in multiple sclerosis, where it fell below that of healthy controls.

This clonotype showed up just a few times. Antigen specificity is unknown. A 10-nucleotide random UMI tagged transcripts in template-switch 5'RACE cDNA synthesis. MiXCR, run by TCRdb on the 5' RACE reads, gives a single entry per CDR3 protein. The data hold roughly 90,000 distinct CDR3 sequences, with around 3.4% observed a single time. Unsorted libraries came from 2 million PBMCs stored at -80 °C. The CDR3 contains 13 residues. Sequencing was done on a sample of PBMCs. The rearrangement uses TRBV12-3 or TRBV12-4 and TRBJ1-2, with D uncertain. The sequence derives from a woman between 45 and 65 years old with multiple sclerosis. CDR3 sequence (DNA): TGTGCGTCGCGGTTTTCGGATAACTATGGCTACACCTTC. It translates to CASRFSDNYGYTF.